This TCR beta chain came from a study of T cell clonotyping in hematopoietic cell transplantation. The wider study: Cytoreduction preceded collection of pretransplant recipient samples.

Here immunoSEQ multiplex PCR was the method, and the copy in TCRdb shows in-frame clones only, minus some. The profile shows tens of thousands of clones, 82% of them singletons. Turning to this clone: The antigen is not known.

Study outcomes and limitations: Pathologically expanded recipient clonotypes increased progressively from day 30 to day 180 as diversity fell. At the given depth, recipient repertoires were over 95% de novo clonotypes.

This CDR3 is 14 amino acids long. Germline lookup yields CDR1 PRHDT and CDR2 FYEKMQ (reference sequence). Trimming removed 5 bases from V and 0 bases from J, with 8 bases in between. The time point denotes: recipient sample about 28 days before transplant, after cytoreduction. Recipients were bled about 28 days pretransplant and at posttransplant days 30, 100, 180. Sequenced material: peripheral blood mononuclear cells, taken before stem cell transplant. This clonotype was sampled from a man in his 60s with myelodysplastic syndrome. Some clones in this sample may be carry-over from other donors' samples. The rearrangement links TRBV13 to TRBJ1-3, with no clear D. The CDR3 bases are TGTGCCAGCAGCCCTGGTGCCTCTGGAAACACCATATATTTT. Amino acid sequence: CASSPGASGNTIYF.